These 32 T cell receptor beta chains were sequenced from one sample in a study of cytomegalovirus exposure and HLA in healthy donors. TCRdb keeps only in-frame clones here, not all; method: immunoSEQ multiplex PCR. Here the sample spans 150,000 to 250,000 clones, 81% being singletons. Input material: PBMCs. The receptors were gathered from a woman in her twenties or thirties in good health and CMV-seronegative.

The J gene is TRBJ2-2, the V gene TRBV7-7; 8 nucleotides line up with TRBD2. Germline-derived CDR1 and CDR2 are SSHAT and FNYEAQ (reference sequence). There are 15 residues in the CDR3. The J segment lost 6 bases and the V segment lost 0 bases, leaving 3 bases of the junction unmatched. CDR3 region: CASSLASGVPGELFF. CDR3 nucleotide sequence: TGTGCCAGCAGCTTAGCTAGCGGGGTTCCCGGGGAGCTGTTTTTT.

CDR3 amino acids: CASRGQLSYGYTF. The CDR3 DNA reads as TGTGCCAGCCGGGGACAGCTGAGCTATGGCTACACCTTC. The chain combines TRBV6-1 with TRBJ1-2; 7 bases are a match to TRBD1. Trimming at V came to 8 bases and at J to 4 bases, leaving 7 bases not matched to a gene. This CDR3 contains 13 residues. Germline V gene data show CDR1 as MNHNS and CDR2 as SASEGT.

The rearrangement links TRBV5-6 to TRBJ2-1; 9 positions agree with TRBD2. This CDR3 is built from 16 residues. The germline CDR1 and CDR2 sequences are SGHDT and YYEEEE. J gave up 2 bases and V 0 bases, and 3 bases lay outside the gene matches. In DNA, the CDR3 is TGTGCCAGCAGCTTGGTTAGCGGGGGCACCTACAATGAGCAGTTCTTC. Translating gives CASSLVSGGTYNEQFF. Together with reference TRBV5-6 and TRBJ2-1, the CDR3 gives the full variable domain: DAGVTQSPTHLIKTRGQQVTLRCSPKSGHDTVSWYQQALGQGPQFIFQYYEEEERQRGNFPDRFSGHQFPNYSSELNVNALLLGDSALYLCASSLVSGGTYNEQFFGPGTRLTVL.

The V and J genes are TRBV2 and TRBJ2-7; unclear D gene. The CDR3 totals 13 residues. Between the trimmed V and J ends, which lost 4 bases and 5 bases, there was a span of 12 bases. Germline CDR1 is SNHLY and CDR2 is FYNNEI. The CDR3 spells CASSGIYSHEQYF. In nucleotides, the CDR3 is TGTGCCAGCAGTGGAATCTATTCTCACGAGCAGTACTTC.

This clone was observed a handful of times. V gene TRBV7-9 combines with J gene TRBJ1-2, with TRBD1 as a possible D gene (5 bases). The germline V gene encodes CDR1 SEHNR and CDR2 FQNEAQ (reference sequence). The CDR3 consists of 15 residues. The ends were cut back, 5 bases at V and 2 bases at J, with 15 bases in the middle. The CDR3 loop reads CASSPQGLGNYGYTF. The CDR3 DNA follows: TGTGCCAGCAGCCCCCAGGGATTGGGGAACTATGGCTACACCTTC. Looking up the rest from reference TRBV7-9 and TRBJ1-2 gives the full variable domain: DTGVSQNPRHKITKRGQNVTFRCDPISEHNRLYWYRQTLGQGPEFLTYFQNEAQLEKSRLLSDRFSAERPKGSFSTLEIQRTEQGDSAMYLCASSPQGLGNYGYTFGSGTRLTVV.

Turning to this clone: Other DNA sequences from this sample encode an identical CDR3 as well. The V call is TRBV9, the J call TRBJ2-5, with D possibly TRBD1 on 6 matching bases. The ends were cut back, 2 bases at V and 1 base at J, with 9 bases in the middle. The length of the CDR3 is 14 residues. Germline V gene lookup returns CDR1 SGDLS and CDR2 YYNGEE. The CDR3 nucleotides read TGTGCCAGCAGCGTCGGGACAATCCAAGAGACCCAGTACTTC. The encoded protein is CASSVGTIQETQYF.

This CDR3 reads CASSLGGGQPQHF. The CDR3, as DNA: TGTGCCAGCAGTCTGGGGGGGGGTCAGCCCCAGCATTTT. The V gene is TRBV5-6, the J gene TRBJ1-5, with a weak D call TRBD1 (5 bases). V lost 5 bases, J lost 6 bases, and 12 bases lay in between. The length of the CDR3 is 13 residues. From germline, CDR1 is SGHDT and CDR2 YYEEEE.

J is TRBJ1-1 and V is TRBV10-2; 8 bases fit TRBD1. Unmatched junction bases numbered 8, after V lost 6 bases and J lost 2 bases. Germline-derived CDR1 and CDR2 are WSHSY and SAAADI. The CDR3 has 15 amino acids. The CDR3 loop reads CASSQDRAFNTEAFF. The CDR3 DNA sequence: TGCGCCAGCAGCCAGGACAGGGCTTTTAACACTGAAGCTTTCTTT.

The chain joins TRBV6-1 to TRBJ1-5; D gene ambiguous. The CDR3 contains 17 residues. V was clipped by 1 base and J by 1 base, with 14 bases between them. Germline V CDR1 and CDR2: MNHNS, SASEGT. The CDR3 sequence is CASSEERVPGSNQPQHF. CDR3 sequence (DNA): TGTGCCAGCAGTGAAGAAAGGGTACCGGGAAGCAATCAGCCCCAGCATTTT.

The chain couples TRBV5-4 to TRBJ1-6; D may be TRBD1 (5 bases). Germline CDR1 and CDR2: SGHNT and YYREEE (reference sequence). The ends were cut back, 0 bases at V and 13 bases at J, with 20 bases in the middle. The CDR3 is made up of 16 amino acids. The CDR3 here is CASSLGGVARRSPLHF. CDR3 DNA: TGTGCCAGCAGCTTGGGGGGGGTGGCGCGGAGATCCCCCCTCCACTTT.

The chain combines TRBV27 with TRBJ2-2; the D gene is possibly TRBD1 (6 bases). The ends were cut back, 0 bases at V and 8 bases at J, with 13 bases in the middle. The germline V gene encodes CDR1 MNHEY and CDR2 SMNVEV (reference sequence). This CDR3 spans 15 amino acids. The CDR3 reads CASSLSGARSGELFF. The CDR3 DNA sequence: TGTGCCAGCAGTTTATCGGGGGCAAGGTCTGGGGAGCTGTTTTTT.

The V gene is TRBV30, the J gene TRBJ1-6; D is ambiguous. Germline CDR1 is GTSNPN and CDR2 is SVGIG (reference sequence). This CDR3 comprises 14 residues. Trimming cost V 4 bases and J 0 bases, with 7 bases left between them. The CDR3 DNA is TGTGCCTGGACGAGGAACTCCTATAATTCACCCCTCCACTTT. This gives the protein CAWTRNSYNSPLHF.

The chain carries TRBV18 and TRBJ1-1; no definite D call. V lost 2 bases to trimming and J lost 3 bases, with 10 bases between them. The CDR3 length is 14 residues. CDR1 is KGHSH and CDR2 is LQKENI in the germline V gene. The CDR3 DNA reads as TGTGCCAGCTCACCATTGGGAGGTGACACTGAAGCTTTCTTT. Translating it yields CASSPLGGDTEAFF.

This chain links TRBV6-1 with TRBJ2-7; D is undetermined. V shed 3 bases and J shed 5 bases, with 5 bases lying between them. CDR1 MNHNS and CDR2 SASEGT come from the germline V gene. The CDR3 consists of 11 residues. The CDR3 sequence is CASSDLNEQYF. The CDR3 DNA follows: TGTGCCAGCAGTGATCTTAACGAGCAGTACTTC.

This clone has a count of ten or more. The chain links TRBV27 to TRBJ1-2; D gene uncertain. The CDR3 has 13 amino acids. The V and J ends lost 2 bases and 1 base respectively, with 5 bases between them. Germline loops: CDR1 MNHEY, CDR2 SMNVEV (reference sequence). The CDR3 sequence is CASSLQINYGYTF. The CDR3 DNA reads as TGTGCCAGCAGTTTACAAATTAACTATGGCTACACCTTC.

The V gene is TRBV7-2, the J gene TRBJ2-3; D remains ambiguous. V gave up 4 bases and J gave up 3 bases, with 11 bases separating them. The CDR3 spans 14 residues. The germline gives CDR1 SGHTA, CDR2 FQGNSA. The CDR3: CASSSRPVTDTQYF. CDR3 bases: TGTGCCAGCAGCTCTCGCCCAGTAACAGATACGCAGTATTTT.

V is TRBV7-9 and J is TRBJ2-7, with D tentatively TRBD1 (7 bases). The CDR3 sequence is 15 residues long. Between the trimmed V and J ends, which lost 5 bases and 1 base, there was a span of 15 bases. Germline values: CDR1 SEHNR, CDR2 FQNEAQ (reference sequence). CDR3 in amino acids: CASSPRGTVSYEQYF. In nucleotides, the CDR3 is TGTGCCAGCAGCCCCCGGGGGACAGTATCCTACGAGCAGTACTTC. The full variable domain, with the rest looked up from reference TRBV7-9 and TRBJ2-7, is DTGVSQNPRHKITKRGQNVTFRCDPISEHNRLYWYRQTLGQGPEFLTYFQNEAQLEKSRLLSDRFSAERPKGSFSTLEIQRTEQGDSAMYLCASSPRGTVSYEQYFGPGTRLTVT.

The chain couples TRBV13 to TRBJ2-4; D is ambiguous. The CDR3 is 13 amino acids. Germline CDR1 PRHDT, CDR2 FYEKMQ (reference sequence). V lost 4 bases and J 10 bases, leaving 14 bases between the germline ends. CDR3 coding DNA: TGTGCCAGCAGCTCCCCAGAGACACGTATTCAGTACTTC. The encoded protein is CASSSPETRIQYF.

This chain's CDR3 is CASSYGDIVNYEQYF. CDR3 coding DNA: TGTGCCAGCAGTTATGGCGACATAGTGAACTACGAGCAGTACTTC. The chain couples TRBV6-6 to TRBJ2-7; the D is unclear. The CDR3 is made up of 15 amino acids. Trimming pared 3 bases from V and 3 bases from J, leaving 15 bases between. The germline V gene has CDR1 MNHNY and CDR2 SVGAGI (reference sequence).

The chain links TRBV5-1 to TRBJ1-1; 9 nucleotides agree with TRBD1. CDR3 length: 15 amino acids. Germline lookup yields CDR1 SGHRS and CDR2 YFSETQ. V trimming: 4 bases; J trimming: 4 bases; junction bases outside the gene matches: 8. The DNA of the CDR3 is TGCGCCAGCAGCGCCCGGACAGGGGAGCGCACTGAAGCTTTCTTT. Translation: CASSARTGERTEAFF.

This clone was picked up a small number of times. The rearrangement uses TRBV7-6 and TRBJ2-7, with 9 positions matching TRBD2. The CDR3 spans 14 residues. Germline V gene lookup returns CDR1 SGHVS and CDR2 FNYEAQ. With 5 bases clipped from V and 6 bases from J, the junction kept 8 bases outside the gene matches. The CDR3 DNA reads as TGTGCCAGCAGCGAGACTAGCGGAAGAGGCGAGCAGTACTTC. Translation: CASSETSGRGEQYF.

This clone showed up just a few times. V is TRBV5-4 and J is TRBJ1-5, with D possibly matching TRBD1 (5 bases). Between the trimmed V and J ends, which lost 3 bases and 2 bases, there was a span of 9 bases. The CDR3 has 14 residues. From germline, CDR1 is SGHNT and CDR2 YYREEE (reference sequence). CDR3 nucleotide sequence: TGTGCCAGCAGCTACGGGGGGGGCAATCAGCCCCAGCATTTT. Its protein is CASSYGGGNQPQHF.

The DNA for the CDR3 is TGTGCCAGCAGCTCGAGCACAGATACGCAGTATTTT. Translated, it gives CASSSSTDTQYF. This chain uses TRBV5-6 with TRBJ2-3; D call uncertain. V dropped 3 bases and J dropped 0 bases, with 2 bases sitting between them. Germline CDR1 and CDR2: SGHDT and YYEEEE. There are 12 residues in the CDR3.

V and J are TRBV29-1 and TRBJ2-1, with 12 bases lining up with TRBD1. Germline V gene data show CDR1 as SQVTM and CDR2 as ANQGSEA. CDR3 size: 14 residues. CDR3 protein: CIATGTGGFNEQFF. The CDR3 DNA sequence: TGCATCGCGACTGGGACAGGGGGCTTCAATGAGCAGTTCTTC.

This clone occurred a few times. The rearrangement links TRBV4-1 to TRBJ2-7, with 8 nucleotides matching TRBD2. V was pared by 1 base and J by 5 bases, with 7 bases of the junction left unmatched. Germline CDR1 reads MGHRA; CDR2 reads YSYEKL. The CDR3 contains 15 residues. The chain's CDR3 is CASSQAGLVIHEQYF. In DNA form, the CDR3 reads TGCGCCAGCAGCCAAGCGGGACTAGTAATCCACGAGCAGTACTTC.

The chain has TRBV4-1 and TRBJ1-5; D may be TRBD1 (6 bases). CDR3 length: 17 residues. The germline CDR1 and CDR2 sequences are MGHRA and YSYEKL. Trimming removed 6 bases at V and 1 base at J, with 19 bases between. The CDR3 region has the DNA TGCGCCAGCAGACATCGACCGGGGGGCACGAGCAATCAGCCCCAGCATTTT. Translated: CASRHRPGGTSNQPQHF.

The rearrangement joins TRBV7-3 to TRBJ2-1; D possibly corresponds to TRBD1 (6 bases). This CDR3 comprises 13 residues. Germline CDR1 SGHTA, CDR2 FQGTGA. V was clipped by 4 bases and J by 7 bases, with 11 bases between them. In DNA form, the CDR3 reads TGTGCCAGCAGCTCGGGTAGGGGGAATGAGCAGTTCTTC. It is translated as CASSSGRGNEQFF.

This rearrangement joins TRBV7-9 to TRBJ1-6, with D maybe TRBD1 (5 bases). With 6 bases removed from V and 14 bases from J, the gap between germline ends came to 11 bases. Germline-derived CDR1 and CDR2 are SEHNR and FQNEAQ (reference sequence). The CDR3 contains 11 residues. CDR3 in DNA: TGTGCCAGCAGTTTGGGGGGGGCCCTCCACTTT. Translated: CASSLGGALHF. The complete variable domain, with remaining parts taken from reference TRBV7-9 and TRBJ1-6, reads DTGVSQNPRHKITKRGQNVTFRCDPISEHNRLYWYRQTLGQGPEFLTYFQNEAQLEKSRLLSDRFSAERPKGSFSTLEIQRTEQGDSAMYLCASSLGGALHFGNGTRLTVT.

This sequence joins TRBV10-1 and TRBJ1-5; maybe TRBD1 (5 bases). The V end lost 2 bases, the J end lost 9 bases, and 11 bases lay between the germline ends. CDR3 length: 13 amino acids. CDR1 and CDR2 from the germline V gene are WNHNN and SYGVQD (reference sequence). Here the CDR3 reads CASSETYGGPQHF. In DNA, the CDR3 is TGCGCCAGCAGTGAGACCTACGGGGGGCCCCAGCATTTT.

The chain joins TRBV11-2 to TRBJ2-7, with D unclear. Trimming removed 0 bases from V and 0 bases from J, with 9 bases in between. The germline V gene has CDR1 SGHAT and CDR2 FQNNGV. CDR3 length equals 15 residues. CDR3 DNA sequence: TGTGCCAGCAGCTTAGAAATGAGGTTCTCCTACGAGCAGTACTTC. This encodes CASSLEMRFSYEQYF. Variable domain in full (rest from reference TRBV11-2 and TRBJ2-7): EAGVAQSPRYKIIEKRQSVAFWCNPISGHATLYWYQQILGQGPKLLIQFQNNGVVDDSQLPKDRFSAERLKGVDSTLKIQPAKLEDSAVYLCASSLEMRFSYEQYFGPGTRLTVT.

The chain couples TRBV30 to TRBJ1-1, with D hard to call. The V gene lost 1 base and the J gene lost 4 bases, with 19 bases spanning the gap. The CDR3 covers 16 residues. The germline gives CDR1 GTSNPN, CDR2 SVGIG (reference sequence). Written as DNA, the CDR3 is TGTGCCTGGAGTGGGCCCCCCTACATCCGGGGCACTGAAGCTTTCTTT. The encoded protein is CAWSGPPYIRGTEAFF.

This rearrangement joins TRBV28 to TRBJ1-2; D gene uncertain. The CDR3 length is 13 residues. The germline CDR1 and CDR2 sequences are MDHEN and SYDVKM. CDR3 sequence: CAASPLTNYGYTF. CDR3 coding DNA: TGTGCGGCCTCGCCGTTGACTAACTATGGCTACACCTTC.